This paragraph reports one T cell receptor (beta chain). This CDR3 is built from 14 residues. The germline V gene has CDR1 SGHTA and CDR2 FQGNSA. V dropped 5 bases and J dropped 0 bases, with 10 bases sitting between them. In the authors' methods: How many nucleated cells were present was estimated from reference gene primer amplification. Sequencing used immunoSEQ multiplex PCR; TCRdb keeps in-frame clones, though not all of them. V and J calls and clone size come straight from that table; D and trimming were deduced from the DNA. The sample has 100,000 to 120,000 clones, 85% seen once. The sample is drawn from a study of blood T cell repertoires in COVID-19. The overall study: Researchers got acute and convalescent COVID-19 samples from the United States, Italy and Spain.

This clonotype was sampled from a human donor in a cohort sampled during active COVID-19. Sequencing input: peripheral blood. The chain recombines TRBV7-2 with TRBJ1-2; a weak D match, TRBD1 (5 bases). The CDR3 bases are TGTGCCAGCAGCCCACCGACAGCTAACTATGGCTACACCTTC. It is translated as CASSPPTANYGYTF.